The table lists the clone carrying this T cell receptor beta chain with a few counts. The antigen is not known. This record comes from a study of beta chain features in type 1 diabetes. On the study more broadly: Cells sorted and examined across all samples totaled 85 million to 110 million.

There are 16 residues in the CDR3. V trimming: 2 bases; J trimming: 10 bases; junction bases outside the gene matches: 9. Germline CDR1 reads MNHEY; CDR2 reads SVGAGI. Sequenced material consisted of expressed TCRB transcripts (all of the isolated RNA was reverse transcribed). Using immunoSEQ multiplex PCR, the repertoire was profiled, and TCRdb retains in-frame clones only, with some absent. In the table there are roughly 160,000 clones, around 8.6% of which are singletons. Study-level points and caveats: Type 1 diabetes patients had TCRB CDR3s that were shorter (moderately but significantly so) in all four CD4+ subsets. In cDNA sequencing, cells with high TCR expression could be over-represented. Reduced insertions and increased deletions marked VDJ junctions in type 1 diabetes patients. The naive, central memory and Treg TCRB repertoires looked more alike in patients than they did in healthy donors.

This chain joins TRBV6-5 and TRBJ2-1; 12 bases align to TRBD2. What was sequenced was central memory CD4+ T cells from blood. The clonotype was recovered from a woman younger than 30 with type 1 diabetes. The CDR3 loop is CASSYQRLAGEREQFF. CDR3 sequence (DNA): TGTGCCAGCAGTTACCAGAGACTAGCGGGAGAAAGGGAGCAGTTCTTC.